These 15 T cell receptor beta chains were all obtained from the same sample, sequenced in a study of post-analysis software for immune sequencing data. Study conclusions and caveats: Elevated frequency relative to controls characterized roughly 5 TRBV segments in patients, TRBV5-6, TRBV5-1 and TRBV20-1 among them.

Their antigens remain unidentified. Unique molecular identifiers tagged the TCR beta cDNA libraries. TCRdb reanalysed the PCR reads using MiXCR and keeps one entry per CDR3 protein. The sample lists 350,000 to 450,000 distinct CDR3 sequences; approximately 39% were seen once. Sequences were obtained from blood. Every receptor here comes from a girl aged 2-9 years with multiple sclerosis.

This clonotype occurred a few times. The chain combines TRBV18 with TRBJ2-5; D is uncertain. The germline V and J ends were trimmed by 0 bases and 1 base, with 3 bases remaining between them. The germline V gene encodes CDR1 KGHSH and CDR2 LQKENI. This CDR3 is 13 amino acids long. CDR3 in amino acids: CASSPPSQETQYF. CDR3 coding DNA: TGTGCCAGCTCACCACCGTCCCAAGAGACCCAGTACTTC. Full variable domain (outside the CDR3, taken from reference TRBV18 and TRBJ2-5): NAGVMQNPRHLVRRRGQEARLRCSPMKGHSHVYWYRQLPEEGLKFMVYLQKENIIDESGMPKERFSAEFPKEGPSILRIQQVVRGDSAAYFCASSPPSQETQYFGPGTRLLVL.

This clonotype was found once. The chain is built from TRBV5-5 and TRBJ2-7, with 14 nucleotides matching TRBD2. V trimming: 4 bases; J trimming: 2 bases; junction bases outside the gene matches: 14. Germline V gene sequence: CDR1 SGHKS, CDR2 YYEKEE (reference sequence). This CDR3 comprises 19 residues. CDR3 in DNA: TGTGCCAGCAGCCCCGGGTCCCTGACTAGCGGGAGGGCACCCTACGAGCAGTACTTC. It yields the protein CASSPGSLTSGRAPYEQYF.

V and J are TRBV29-1 and TRBJ2-7; 10 bases align to TRBD2. V gave up 6 bases and J gave up 0 bases; unmatched junction bases: 5. In germline, CDR1 is SQVTM, CDR2 ANQGSEA. The CDR3 sequence is 14 residues long. The CDR3 DNA reads as TGCAGCGTAGGACTAGCGGACAGCTCCTACGAGCAGTACTTC. Amino acids: CSVGLADSSYEQYF.

This clonotype was seen a handful of times. V and J are TRBV29-1 and TRBJ2-7, with 9 bases fitting TRBD2. Germline V lookup: CDR1 SQVTM, CDR2 ANQGSEA. V dropped 4 bases and J dropped 3; count of bases not matched to a gene: 7. The CDR3 is 14 residues long. DNA of the CDR3: TGCAGCGTTGTGCGAGCGGGAGGCATCTACGAGCAGTACTTC. Protein product: CSVVRAGGIYEQYF.

The chain employs TRBV28 and TRBJ2-5; TRBD2 might be the D (6 bases). The CDR3 is 16 residues long. V lost 1 base and J lost 0, with 12 bases in between. Germline assignment: CDR1 MDHEN and CDR2 SYDVKM. DNA for the CDR3: TGTGCCAGCAGTTTATTTCCCGGGGACTACCAAGAGACCCAGTACTTC. It yields the protein CASSLFPGDYQETQYF.

The chain combines TRBV20-1 with TRBJ2-3, with D maybe TRBD1 (6 bases). The CDR3 has 13 residues. Germline values: CDR1 DFQATT, CDR2 SNEGSKA (reference sequence). Trimming shortened V by 2 bases and J by 3 bases, and 9 bases separated the two germline ends. The CDR3 spells CSARRQGTDTQYF. CDR3 nucleotide sequence: TGCAGTGCTAGAAGGCAGGGGACAGATACGCAGTATTTT.

V and J are TRBV20-1 and TRBJ1-1; no clear D. The V gene's germline CDR1 is DFQATT and CDR2 SNEGSKA (reference sequence). The CDR3 runs 11 residues. Trimming shortened V by 4 bases and J by 0 bases, and 3 bases separated the two germline ends. The CDR3 here is CSAILNTEAFF. The CDR3 DNA sequence: TGCAGTGCTATTCTGAACACTGAAGCTTTCTTT.

This clonotype was seen only a few times. V gene TRBV20-1 combines with J gene TRBJ2-5, with 9 bases that match TRBD1. The germline V gene has CDR1 DFQATT and CDR2 SNEGSKA (reference sequence). The CDR3 has 15 residues. J lost 5 bases, V lost 5 bases, and 12 bases had no gene match. The CDR3 DNA reads TGCAGTGCTGAATTACCCGGGGACAGGGCGGAGACCCAGTACTTC. Translating gives CSAELPGDRAETQYF.

CDR3 nucleotides: TGTGCCAGCAGTTTATCCCTAGGCACAGATACGCAGTATTTT. This translates into CASSLSLGTDTQYF. The V gene is TRBV27, the J gene TRBJ2-3; the D is unclear. Per the germline V gene, CDR1 is MNHEY and CDR2 is SMNVEV (reference sequence). The CDR3 is 14 amino acids. The V end was cut by 0 bases, the J end by 1 base, with 5 bases between.

This clonotype was seen once. The J gene is TRBJ2-1, the V gene TRBV12-3 or TRBV12-4; 10 nucleotides agree with TRBD2. The CDR3 has 16 amino acids. The J segment lost 11 bases and the V segment lost 3 bases, leaving 13 bases of the junction unmatched. CDR3 residues: CASSFKREGLRGKQFF. For the CDR3, the DNA is TGTGCCAGCAGTTTTAAGCGGGAGGGCCTTAGGGGTAAGCAGTTCTTC.

In its sample, this clonotype was seen a few times. The J gene is TRBJ2-7, the V gene TRBV5-1; tentative D call: TRBD1 (6 bases). The ends were cut back, 1 base at V and 0 bases at J, with 20 bases in the middle. Per the germline V gene, CDR1 is SGHRS and CDR2 is YFSETQ. The CDR3 has 18 residues. The CDR3 sequence: CASSLITGSGPTSYEQYF. CDR3 sequence (DNA): TGCGCCAGCAGCTTGATTACAGGGTCCGGCCCAACCTCCTACGAGCAGTACTTC.

This clonotype was counted a few times. The chain uses TRBV20-1 and TRBJ1-4; D call uncertain. CDR1 and CDR2 from the germline V gene are DFQATT and SNEGSKA (reference sequence). V gave up 0 bases and J gave up 1 base, with 6 bases separating them. The CDR3 is 14 residues long. CDR3 loop: CSARDRVTNEKLFF. CDR3 in DNA: TGCAGTGCTAGAGATCGGGTAACTAATGAAAAACTGTTTTTT.

The rearrangement uses TRBV12-3 or TRBV12-4 and TRBJ2-1; perhaps TRBD1 as D (7 bases). V dropped 8 bases and J dropped 10 bases, with 18 bases sitting between them. The CDR3 has 13 residues. The CDR3 region is CASRPQGGDEQFF. The CDR3 DNA reads as TGTGCCAGCCGCCCCCAGGGGGGCGACGAGCAGTTCTTC.

This clonotype was detected only a few times. The chain combines TRBV25-1 with TRBJ2-5, with 7 bases aligning to TRBD2. The junction had 4 bases not matched to a gene; V was cut back by 2 bases and J by 4 bases. The CDR3 covers 14 residues. Germline V CDR1 and CDR2: MGHDK, SYGVNS. The CDR3: CASSESGGGETQYF. CDR3 DNA: TGTGCCAGCAGTGAAAGTGGCGGGGGAGAGACCCAGTACTTC.

This clonotype was recorded a few times. The J gene is TRBJ1-1, the V gene TRBV29-1; 8 positions match TRBD1. CDR3 length equals 13 residues. The V gene end was trimmed by 4 bases and the J gene end by 6 bases; junction bases not matched to a gene: 7. The germline CDR1 and CDR2 sequences are SQVTM and ANQGSEA. CDR3 sequence reads: CSVGPGGTAEAFF. CDR3 bases: TGCAGCGTTGGTCCAGGGGGCACCGCTGAAGCTTTCTTT.